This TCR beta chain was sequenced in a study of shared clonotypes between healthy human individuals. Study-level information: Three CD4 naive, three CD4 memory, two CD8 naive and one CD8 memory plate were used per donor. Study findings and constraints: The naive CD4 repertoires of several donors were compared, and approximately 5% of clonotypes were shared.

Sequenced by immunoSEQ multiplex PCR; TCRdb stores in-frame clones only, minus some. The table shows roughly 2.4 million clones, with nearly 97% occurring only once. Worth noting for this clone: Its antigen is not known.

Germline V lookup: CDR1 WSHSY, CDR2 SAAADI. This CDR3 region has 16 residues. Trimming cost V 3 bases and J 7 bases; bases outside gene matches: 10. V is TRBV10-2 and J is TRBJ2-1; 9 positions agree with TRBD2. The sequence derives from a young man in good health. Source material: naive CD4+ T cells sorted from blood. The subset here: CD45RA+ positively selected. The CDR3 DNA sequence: TGCGCCAGCAGTGAATTGGCGGGAGGGTGGTGGAATGAGCAGTTCTTC. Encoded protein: CASSELAGGWWNEQFF.